This T cell receptor (beta chain) originates from a study of post-analysis software for immune sequencing data. General study findings and limits: Patients used five TRBV segments, including TRBV5-6, TRBV5-1 and TRBV20-1, more often than controls.

Many counts were recorded for this clonotype. The antigen remains undetermined. TCR beta libraries were prepared from cDNA with unique molecular identifiers. Using its own MiXCR run on the PCR reads, TCRdb lists one record per CDR3 protein. The sample records hundreds of thousands of distinct CDR3 sequences, roughly 27% being singletons. V was clipped by 6 bases and J by 2 bases; unmatched bases: 7. CDR3 length: 14 residues. Germline values: CDR1 MNHEY, CDR2 SMNVEV (reference sequence). The receptor was isolated from a girl aged 10 to 17 with multiple sclerosis. This sequence joins TRBV27 and TRBJ2-7, with 7 bases identical to TRBD1. The material sequenced was blood. CDR3 sequence: CASRRDSLAYEQYF. The CDR3 nucleotides are TGTGCCAGCAGGAGGGACAGCTTAGCCTACGAGCAGTACTTC.